These 17 T cell receptor beta chains originate from one sample sequenced in a study of T cell responses to AZD1222 COVID-19 vaccine. Libraries were prepared by immunoSEQ multiplex PCR; TCRdb keeps only in-frame clonotypes and omits some of them. The data hold under 150,000 clones, with 92% observed a single time. Sample: peripheral blood, taken on day 0 of AZD1222 vaccination. The origin of the receptors is an adult in good health.

This rearrangement joins TRBV7-6 to TRBJ2-3; possibly TRBD1 for D (6 bases). The CDR3 covers 17 residues. The germline V and J ends were trimmed by 5 bases and 2 bases, with 20 bases remaining between them. The germline V gene encodes CDR1 SGHVS and CDR2 FNYEAQ. For the CDR3, the DNA is TGTGCCAGCAGCGACGGTCGGACAGCACTCTCCACAGATACGCAGTATTTT. This translates into CASSDGRTALSTDTQYF.

The chain is built from TRBV10-3 and TRBJ2-7; D may be TRBD1 (6 bases). V was cut by 5 bases and J by 1 base, with 18 bases left in between. The CDR3 is made up of 16 amino acids. From germline, CDR1 is ENHRY and CDR2 SYGVKD. CDR3 coding DNA: TGTGCCATCAGTCAATTCGTGGGCAGGGGATCCTACGAGCAGTACTTC. This gives the protein CAISQFVGRGSYEQYF.

The rearrangement joins TRBV5-1 to TRBJ1-6; D is unresolved. This CDR3 spans 14 amino acids. In germline, CDR1 is SGHRS, CDR2 YFSETQ. V was trimmed by 0 bases and J by 5 bases, leaving 6 bases between them. The chain's CDR3 is CASSLGAHNSPLHF. The CDR3 coding sequence is TGCGCCAGCAGCTTGGGTGCGCATAATTCACCCCTCCACTTT.

The rearrangement joins TRBV19 to TRBJ1-2, with D uncertain. Deletions cut 0 bases from V and 4 bases from J, with 12 bases between. The length of the CDR3 is 15 residues. CDR1 is LNHDA, CDR2 SQIVND, per germline (reference sequence). The chain's CDR3 is CASSIDPGLGYGYTF. In DNA form, the CDR3 reads TGTGCCAGTAGTATAGATCCAGGCCTGGGCTATGGCTACACCTTC.

The rearrangement links TRBV11-3 to TRBJ2-2; tentative D call: TRBD1 (6 bases). V shed 1 base and J shed 5 bases, with 17 bases lying between them. From germline, CDR1 is SGHNT and CDR2 YENEEA. The CDR3 extends over 17 amino acids. The CDR3 DNA follows: TGTGCCAGCAGCTTAGGAGTCAGGGGATTTCGGACCGGGGAGCTGTTTTTT. It yields the protein CASSLGVRGFRTGELFF.

DNA for the CDR3: TGTGCCTGGAGCAGTTTCGGTAGCAATCAGCCCCAGCATTTT. Protein sequence: CAWSSFGSNQPQHF. The V call is TRBV30, the J call TRBJ1-5; D call uncertain. This CDR3 is 14 amino acids long. Germline V gene sequence: CDR1 GTSNPN, CDR2 SVGIG (reference sequence). V was shortened by 3 bases and J by 0 bases, with 9 bases between the two germline ends.

This rearrangement joins TRBV6-2 or TRBV6-3 to TRBJ1-6, with D hard to call. Trimming shortened V by 2 bases and J by 2 bases, and 7 bases separated the two germline ends. This CDR3 spans 15 amino acids. The germline CDR1 and CDR2 sequences are MNHEY and SVGEGT. This CDR3 reads CASSYVETYNSPLHF. CDR3 in DNA: TGTGCCAGCAGTTACGTGGAGACCTATAATTCACCCCTCCACTTT.

V gene TRBV5-6 combines with J gene TRBJ2-3; D uncertain. Germline CDR1 reads SGHDT; CDR2 reads YYEEEE. The CDR3 length is 12 residues. The ends were cut back, 1 base at V and 4 bases at J, with 4 bases in the middle. The chain's CDR3 is CASSLRADTQYF. The CDR3, as DNA: TGTGCCAGCAGCTTGAGAGCAGATACGCAGTATTTT. Complete variable domain (other parts from reference TRBV5-6 and TRBJ2-3): DAGVTQSPTHLIKTRGQQVTLRCSPKSGHDTVSWYQQALGQGPQFIFQYYEEEERQRGNFPDRFSGHQFPNYSSELNVNALLLGDSALYLCASSLRADTQYFGPGTRLTVL.

The count of this clone is one. V gene TRBV6-5 combines with J gene TRBJ1-2; TRBD1 is a possible D gene (6 bases). Germline V CDR1 and CDR2: MNHEY, SVGAGI. Between the trimmed V and J ends, which lost 10 bases and 5 bases, there was a span of 20 bases. This CDR3 has 14 amino acids. The CDR3 spells CATDRDNVPYGYTF. The DNA of the CDR3 is TGTGCCACCGACCGGGACAACGTACCGTATGGCTACACCTTC.

The chain recombines TRBV18 with TRBJ2-7, with D perhaps TRBD1 or TRBD2 (6 bases each). V was shortened by 3 bases and J by 6 bases, with 15 bases between the two germline ends. Germline V gene sequence: CDR1 KGHSH, CDR2 LQKENI. The CDR3 is 14 residues long. CDR3 residues: CASSPRGQGLEQYF. The DNA for the CDR3 is TGTGCCAGCTCACCCCGGGGGCAGGGGCTCGAGCAGTACTTC.

This rearrangement joins TRBV5-1 to TRBJ1-5; maybe TRBD1 (5 bases). V was cut by 4 bases and J by 8 bases, with 19 bases left in between. This CDR3 region has 15 residues. Germline CDR1 reads SGHRS; CDR2 reads YFSETQ. In nucleotides, the CDR3 is TGCGCCAGCAGCCGGTCAGGGACGGACGGGGAGCCCCAGCATTTT. Translating it yields CASSRSGTDGEPQHF. Full variable domain (missing parts from reference TRBV5-1 and TRBJ1-5): KAGVTQTPRYLIKTRGQQVTLSCSPISGHRSVSWYQQTPGQGLQFLFEYFSETQRNKGNFPGRFSGRQFSNSRSEMNVSTLELGDSALYLCASSRSGTDGEPQHFGDGTRLSIL.

This rearrangement joins TRBV7-6 to TRBJ1-3, with D uncertain. Between the trimmed V and J ends, which lost 1 base and 3 bases, there was a span of 13 bases. The germline V gene has CDR1 SGHVS and CDR2 FNYEAQ. CDR3 size: 16 residues. The CDR3 loop is CASSLVREGLGNTIYF. The CDR3 DNA follows: TGTGCCAGCAGCTTAGTACGGGAGGGTCTTGGAAACACCATATATTTT. Full variable domain (rest looked up from reference TRBV7-6 and TRBJ1-3): GAGVSQSPRYKVTKRGQDVALRCDPISGHVSLYWYRQALGQGPEFLTYFNYEAQQDKSGLPNDRFSAERPEGSISTLTIQRTEQRDSAMYRCASSLVREGLGNTIYFGEGSWLTVV.

The chain employs TRBV4-1 and TRBJ2-7; TRBD2 matches at 9 bases. The CDR3 runs 15 residues. Germline V gene sequence: CDR1 MGHRA, CDR2 YSYEKL. The junction had 7 bases not matched to a gene; V was cut back by 3 bases and J by 4 bases. The CDR3 protein is CASSQGTSPGYEQYF. The CDR3 region has the DNA TGCGCCAGCAGCCAGGGGACTAGCCCCGGGTACGAGCAGTACTTC.

This chain uses TRBV25-1 with TRBJ1-2; no reliable D call. The V gene lost 2 bases and the J gene lost 7 bases, with 20 bases spanning the gap. The CDR3 consists of 16 residues. CDR1 and CDR2 (germline): MGHDK, SYGVNS. The CDR3 here is CASSEGRSGLIFGYTF. In DNA form, the CDR3 reads TGTGCCAGCAGTGAAGGGCGAAGTGGGCTCATCTTTGGCTACACCTTC.

This sequence joins TRBV5-1 and TRBJ2-5, with D tentatively TRBD2 (5 bases). CDR1 SGHRS and CDR2 YFSETQ come from the germline V gene. V was clipped by 0 bases and J by 5 bases, with 11 bases between them. The CDR3 length is 14 residues. CDR3 loop: CASSLALAAETQYF. CDR3 in DNA: TGCGCCAGCAGCTTGGCTCTAGCCGCCGAGACCCAGTACTTC.

The chain joins TRBV3-1 (or the pseudogene TRBV3-2) to TRBJ2-1, with TRBD2 matching 12 bases. Germline values: CDR1 LGHDT, CDR2 YNNKEL (reference sequence). V shed 4 bases, J shed 4 bases, and the junction held 5 bases outside the gene matches. The CDR3 runs 16 residues. Written as DNA, the CDR3 is TGTGCCAGCAGCCCCTCCGGGACTAGCGGGTACAATGAGCAGTTCTTC. It encodes CASSPSGTSGYNEQFF.

This chain links TRBV18 with TRBJ1-1, with no clear D. CDR1 is KGHSH, CDR2 LQKENI, per germline. V was clipped by 2 bases and J by 1 base, with 8 bases between them. This CDR3 is 14 amino acids long. The DNA of the CDR3 is TGTGCCAGCTCACCAAGTCGGAAGAACACTGAAGCTTTCTTT. It yields the protein CASSPSRKNTEAFF.